The T cell receptor beta chain under discussion was sequenced for a study of yellow fever vaccine responses in identical twins. This CDR3 is built from 15 residues. Germline values: CDR1 SGHAT, CDR2 FQNNGV. Trimming removed 1 base at V and 2 bases at J, with 12 bases between. TCRdb re-analysed the RT-PCR reads in MiXCR, keeping a single row per CDR3 protein. The table lists approximately 3,000 distinct CDR3 sequences, around nine tenths of them singletons. The TCR comes from a woman younger than 35 who received the yellow fever vaccine. The rearrangement uses TRBV11-2 and TRBJ2-7, with a weak D call TRBD2 (6 bases). Sample: T cells from blood (PBMCs), unsorted or a sorted subset (not recorded which), taken before or after yellow fever vaccination (not recorded which). For the CDR3, the DNA is TGTGCCAGCAGCTTAGTCCAGGCGGGGACCTACGAGCAGTACTTC. Translation: CASSLVQAGTYEQYF.